This T cell receptor beta chain was profiled in a study of shared clonotypes between healthy human individuals. Study results and limitations: Non-shared clonotypes showed lower generation probabilities than clonotypes common to all four donors.

The CDR3 totals 13 residues. Germline V lookup: CDR1 MNHEY, CDR2 SVGAGI. The ends were cut back, 1 base at V and 5 bases at J, with 8 bases in the middle. Assay used: immunoSEQ multiplex PCR; TCRdb lists only in-frame clones, some missing. The sample comprises more than 2 million clones, approximately 94% of which are singletons, and 0.13% rests with the top ten. In the case of this clone: No antigen is known for it. At the DNA level, this CDR3 is encoded by other sequences in the same sample as well.

The sequence derives from a man younger than 30 in good health. The specimen sequenced was naive CD4+ T cells sorted from blood. Sample subset: CD45RA+ positively selected. The rearrangement joins TRBV6-5 to TRBJ1-2; D remains ambiguous. The CDR3 region is CASSYLGSYGYTF. The CDR3 DNA follows: TGTGCCAGCAGTTACTTAGGGTCTTATGGCTACACCTTC.